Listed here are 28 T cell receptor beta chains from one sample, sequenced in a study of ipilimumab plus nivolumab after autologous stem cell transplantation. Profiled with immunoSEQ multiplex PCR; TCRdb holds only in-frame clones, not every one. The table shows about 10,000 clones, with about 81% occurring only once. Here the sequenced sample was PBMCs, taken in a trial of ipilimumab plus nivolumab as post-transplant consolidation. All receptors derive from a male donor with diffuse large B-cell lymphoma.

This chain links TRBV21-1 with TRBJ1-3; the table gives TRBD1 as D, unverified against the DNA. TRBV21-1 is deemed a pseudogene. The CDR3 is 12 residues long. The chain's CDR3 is CASAEQGNTIYF. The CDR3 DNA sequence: TGTGCCAGCGCAGAACAAGGAAACACCATATATTTT.

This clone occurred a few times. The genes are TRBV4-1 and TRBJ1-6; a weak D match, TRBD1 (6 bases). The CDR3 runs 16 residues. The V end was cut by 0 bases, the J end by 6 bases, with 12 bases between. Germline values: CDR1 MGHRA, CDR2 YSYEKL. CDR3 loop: CASSQDWGQVNSPLHF. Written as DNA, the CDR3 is TGCGCCAGCAGCCAAGATTGGGGGCAGGTTAATTCACCCCTCCACTTT.

The CDR3 reads CASSAWAPGRTGELFF. The CDR3, as DNA: TGTGCCAGCAGTGCTTGGGCCCCGGGAAGGACCGGGGAGCTGTTTTTT. The chain has TRBV28 and TRBJ2-2, with a tentative D call TRBD2 (5 bases). The V end was cut by 5 bases, the J end by 5 bases, with 18 bases between. CDR3 length: 16 amino acids. The germline gives CDR1 MDHEN, CDR2 SYDVKM.

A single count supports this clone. CDR3 DNA: TGTGCCAGCAGCAAAGGTTTGGGGGCGGGGGAAAAACTGTTTTTT. Translated: CASSKGLGAGEKLFF. The genes are TRBV21-1 and TRBJ1-4. TRBV21-1 is assigned pseudogene status. CDR3 length: 15 amino acids.

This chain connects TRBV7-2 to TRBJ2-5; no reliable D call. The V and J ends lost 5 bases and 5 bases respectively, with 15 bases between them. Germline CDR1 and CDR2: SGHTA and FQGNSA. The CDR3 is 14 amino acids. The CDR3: CASSPGNPVETQYF. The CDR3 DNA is TGTGCCAGCAGCCCGGGTAACCCGGTGGAGACCCAGTACTTC.

CDR3 sequence reads: CASSLGRQGGSPLHF. As DNA, the CDR3 is TGTGCCAGCAGCTTAGGTCGTCAGGGCGGTTCACCCCTCCACTTT. The chain couples TRBV7-6 to TRBJ1-6, with D possibly TRBD1 on 5 matching bases. Germline lookup yields CDR1 SGHVS and CDR2 FNYEAQ. Trimming took 1 base from V and 9 from J, leaving 13 bases between them. The CDR3 is 15 residues long.

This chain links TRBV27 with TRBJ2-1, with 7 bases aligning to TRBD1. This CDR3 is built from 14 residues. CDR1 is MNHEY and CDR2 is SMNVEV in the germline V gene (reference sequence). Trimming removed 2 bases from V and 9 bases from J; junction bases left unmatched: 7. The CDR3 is CASSLTGRGSEQFF. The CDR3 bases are TGTGCCAGCAGTTTAACCGGCAGGGGGTCTGAGCAGTTCTTC.

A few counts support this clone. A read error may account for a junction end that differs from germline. Written as DNA, the CDR3 is TGTGCCAGTAGTATTGGACTAGCGGGGGGCCTACATTTT. It yields the protein CASSIGLAGGLHF. The chain carries TRBV19 and TRBJ2-3; 14 nucleotides match TRBD2. This CDR3 is built from 13 residues. The germline V gene encodes CDR1 LNHDA and CDR2 SQIVND (reference sequence).

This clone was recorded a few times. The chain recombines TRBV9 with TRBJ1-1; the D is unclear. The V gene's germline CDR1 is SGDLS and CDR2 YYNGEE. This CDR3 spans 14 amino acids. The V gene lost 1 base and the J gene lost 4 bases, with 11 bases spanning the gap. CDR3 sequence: CASSVLPSGTEAFF. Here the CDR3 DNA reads TGTGCCAGCAGCGTACTTCCGAGTGGCACTGAAGCTTTCTTT.

This CDR3 reads CASSPVQGLSTDTQYF. DNA of the CDR3: TGTGCCAGCTCACCAGTACAGGGTCTATCCACAGATACGCAGTATTTT. The chain joins TRBV18 to TRBJ2-3, with D perhaps TRBD1 (6 bases). This CDR3 is built from 16 residues. Looked up from germline, CDR1 is KGHSH and CDR2 is LQKENI. Trimming left V 2 bases short and J 2 bases short, with 14 bases between.

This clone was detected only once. DNA of the CDR3: TGTGCCAGCAGCCCGGGACTAGCGGGGTCCATAAATGAGCAGTTCTTC. Amino acids: CASSPGLAGSINEQFF. The chain couples TRBV5-4 to TRBJ2-1; 13 bases line up with TRBD2. Germline loops: CDR1 SGHNT, CDR2 YYREEE (reference sequence). There are 16 residues in the CDR3. Trimming took 4 bases from V and 7 from J; bases not matched to a gene: 8.

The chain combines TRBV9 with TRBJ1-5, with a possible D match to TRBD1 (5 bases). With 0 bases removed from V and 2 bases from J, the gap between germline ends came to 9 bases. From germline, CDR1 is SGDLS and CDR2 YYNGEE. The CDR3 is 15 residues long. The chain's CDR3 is CASSVGGERNQPQHF. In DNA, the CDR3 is TGTGCCAGCAGCGTAGGAGGGGAGCGCAATCAGCCCCAGCATTTT.

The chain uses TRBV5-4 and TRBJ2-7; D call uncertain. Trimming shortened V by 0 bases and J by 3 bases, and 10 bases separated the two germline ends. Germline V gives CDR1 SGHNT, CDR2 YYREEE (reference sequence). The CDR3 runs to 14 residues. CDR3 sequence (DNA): TGTGCCAGCAGCTTGGGTATGCCTTACTACGAGCAGTACTTC. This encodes CASSLGMPYYEQYF.

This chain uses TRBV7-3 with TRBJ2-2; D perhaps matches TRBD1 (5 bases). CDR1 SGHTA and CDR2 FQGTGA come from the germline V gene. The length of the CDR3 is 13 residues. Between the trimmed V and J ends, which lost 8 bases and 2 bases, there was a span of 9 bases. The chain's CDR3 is CASGQGNTGELFF. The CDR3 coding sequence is TGTGCCAGCGGGCAGGGAAACACCGGGGAGCTGTTTTTT.

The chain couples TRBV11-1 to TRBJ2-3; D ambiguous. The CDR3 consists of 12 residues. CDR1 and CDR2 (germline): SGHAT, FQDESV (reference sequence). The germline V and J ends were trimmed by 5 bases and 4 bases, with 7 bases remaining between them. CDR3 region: CASSRGPDTQYF. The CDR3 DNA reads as TGTGCCAGCAGCCGTGGTCCAGATACGCAGTATTTT.

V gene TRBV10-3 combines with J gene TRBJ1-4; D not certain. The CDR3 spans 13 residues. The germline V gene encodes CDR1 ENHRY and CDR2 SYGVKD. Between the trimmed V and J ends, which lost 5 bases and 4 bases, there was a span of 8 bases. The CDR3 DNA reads TGTGCCATCAGTAGGGTCTATAATGAAAAACTGTTTTTT. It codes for CAISRVYNEKLFF.

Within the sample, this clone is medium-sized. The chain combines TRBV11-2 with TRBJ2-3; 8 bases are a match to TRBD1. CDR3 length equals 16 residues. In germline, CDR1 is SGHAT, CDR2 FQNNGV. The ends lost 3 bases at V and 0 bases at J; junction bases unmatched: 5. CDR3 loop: CASSFWTGTSTDTQYF. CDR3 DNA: TGTGCCAGCAGCTTCTGGACAGGGACTAGCACAGATACGCAGTATTTT.

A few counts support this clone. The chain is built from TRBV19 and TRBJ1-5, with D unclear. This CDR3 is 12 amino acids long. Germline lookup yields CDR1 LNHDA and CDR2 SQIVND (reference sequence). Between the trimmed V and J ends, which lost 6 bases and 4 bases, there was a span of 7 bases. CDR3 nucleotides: TGTGCCAGTAGCACGGATAATCAGCCCCAGCATTTT. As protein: CASSTDNQPQHF.

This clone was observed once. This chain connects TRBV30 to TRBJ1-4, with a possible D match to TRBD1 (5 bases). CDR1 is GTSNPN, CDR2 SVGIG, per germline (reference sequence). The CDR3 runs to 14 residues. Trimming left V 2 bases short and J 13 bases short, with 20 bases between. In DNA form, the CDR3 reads TGTGCCTGGAGTTTCGGACTAGGGGTGGCGAGACTGTTTTTT. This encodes CAWSFGLGVARLFF.

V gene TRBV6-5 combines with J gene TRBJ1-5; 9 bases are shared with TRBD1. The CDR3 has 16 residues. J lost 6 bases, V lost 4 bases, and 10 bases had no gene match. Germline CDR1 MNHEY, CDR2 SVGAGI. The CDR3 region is CASSSTTGGFGQPQHF. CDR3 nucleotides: TGTGCCAGCAGTTCCACGACAGGGGGATTCGGTCAGCCCCAGCATTTT.

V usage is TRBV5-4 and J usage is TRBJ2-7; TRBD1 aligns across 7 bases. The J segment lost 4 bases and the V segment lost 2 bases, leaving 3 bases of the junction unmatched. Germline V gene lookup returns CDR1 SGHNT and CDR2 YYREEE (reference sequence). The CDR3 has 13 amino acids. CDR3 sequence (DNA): TGTGCCAGCAGCTTTGGACAGGAATACGAGCAGTACTTC. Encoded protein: CASSFGQEYEQYF.

The CDR3 DNA is TGCGCCAGCAGGTTTGGGGACAGTGTTTCCTACGAGCAGTACTTC. Its protein is CASRFGDSVSYEQYF. The chain combines TRBV5-1 with TRBJ2-7; 7 bases agree with TRBD1. The CDR3 length is 15 residues. CDR1 SGHRS and CDR2 YFSETQ come from the germline V gene. J lost 1 base, V lost 5 bases, and 9 bases had no gene match.

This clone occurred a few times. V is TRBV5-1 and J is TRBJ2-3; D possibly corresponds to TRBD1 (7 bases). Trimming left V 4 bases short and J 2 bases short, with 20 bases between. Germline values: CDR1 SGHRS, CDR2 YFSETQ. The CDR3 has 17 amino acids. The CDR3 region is CASSRTRTGGNTDTQYF. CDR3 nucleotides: TGCGCCAGCAGCAGAACCAGGACAGGAGGGAACACAGATACGCAGTATTTT.

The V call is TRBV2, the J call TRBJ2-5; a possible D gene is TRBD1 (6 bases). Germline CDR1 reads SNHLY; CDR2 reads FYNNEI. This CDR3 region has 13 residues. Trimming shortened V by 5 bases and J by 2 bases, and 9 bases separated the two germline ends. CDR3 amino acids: CASSRQAQETQYF. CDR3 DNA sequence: TGTGCCAGCAGTCGACAGGCACAAGAGACCCAGTACTTC.

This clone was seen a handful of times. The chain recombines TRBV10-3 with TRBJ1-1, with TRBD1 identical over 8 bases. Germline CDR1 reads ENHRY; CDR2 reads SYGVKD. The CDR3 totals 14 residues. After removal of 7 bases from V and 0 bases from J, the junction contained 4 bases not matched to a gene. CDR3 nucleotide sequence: TGTGCCATCAACACAGGGGGACTGAACACTGAAGCTTTCTTT. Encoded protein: CAINTGGLNTEAFF.

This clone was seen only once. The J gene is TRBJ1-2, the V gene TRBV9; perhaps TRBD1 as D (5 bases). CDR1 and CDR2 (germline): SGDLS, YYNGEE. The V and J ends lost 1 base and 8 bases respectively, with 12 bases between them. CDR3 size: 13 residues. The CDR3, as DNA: TGTGCCAGCAGCGTATGGGGGGATGTAGGCTACACCTTC. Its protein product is CASSVWGDVGYTF.

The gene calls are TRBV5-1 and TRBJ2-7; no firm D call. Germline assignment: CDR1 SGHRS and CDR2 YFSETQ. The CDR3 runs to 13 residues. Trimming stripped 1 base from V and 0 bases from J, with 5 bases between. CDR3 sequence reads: CASSLTPSYEQYF. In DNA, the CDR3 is TGCGCCAGCAGCTTGACACCCTCCTACGAGCAGTACTTC.

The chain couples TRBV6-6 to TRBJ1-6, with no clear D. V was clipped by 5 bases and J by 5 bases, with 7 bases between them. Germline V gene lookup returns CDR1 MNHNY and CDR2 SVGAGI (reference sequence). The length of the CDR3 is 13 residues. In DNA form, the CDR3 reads TGTGCCAGCAGTGGAGAGAATAATTCACCCCTCCACTTT. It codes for CASSGENNSPLHF.